The 9 T cell receptor beta chains reported below all come from one sample, sequenced in a study of shared clonotypes between healthy human individuals. Only in-frame clones appear in the TCRdb table, and some are missing; sequencing was by immunoSEQ multiplex PCR. The data show roughly 300,000 clones, around 70% seen once. What was sequenced was memory CD4+ T cells sorted from blood. The sample's subset: CD45RA-negative fraction. The receptors come from a man aged 30-40 years in good health.

A few counts support this clone. This CDR3 is also generated by other DNA sequences in the sample. The chain carries TRBV10-3 and TRBJ1-5; D is unclear. Per germline, CDR1 ENHRY and CDR2 SYGVKD. V lost 0 bases to trimming and J lost 3 bases, with 9 bases between them. This CDR3 is 15 amino acids long. The CDR3 protein is CAISESAGSNQPQHF. DNA of the CDR3: TGTGCCATCAGTGAGTCCGCGGGGTCCAATCAGCCCCAGCATTTT.

The chain joins TRBV5-4 to TRBJ1-2, with unresolved D. The V end was cut by 3 bases, the J end by 0 bases, with 6 bases between. The V gene's germline CDR1 is SGHNT and CDR2 YYREEE (reference sequence). The CDR3 contains 13 residues. CDR3 region: CASSSQANYGYTF. CDR3 nucleotides: TGTGCCAGCAGCTCCCAAGCTAACTATGGCTACACCTTC. The whole variable domain, filled in from reference TRBV5-4 and TRBJ1-2, reads ETGVTQSPTHLIKTRGQQVTLRCSSQSGHNTVSWYQQALGQGPQFIFQYYREEENGRGNFPPRFSGLQFPNYSSELNVNALELDDSALYLCASSSQANYGYTFGSGTRLTVV.

The CDR3 protein is CASSNPWGQENTGELFF. The CDR3 DNA reads TGTGCCAGCAGTAATCCTTGGGGACAGGAGAACACCGGGGAGCTGTTTTTT. The chain employs TRBV2 and TRBJ2-2; TRBD1 matches at 8 bases. The V gene end was trimmed by 5 bases and the J gene end by 1 base; junction bases not matched to a gene: 9. Per the germline V gene, CDR1 is SNHLY and CDR2 is FYNNEI. The CDR3 has 17 amino acids.

There are a few counts of this clone. The CDR3 DNA sequence: TGTGCCAGCAGCCTAGGCGGCGGGGGAGCGGGAGGGCCGAAGAATGAGCAGTTCTTC. This sequence encodes CASSLGGGGAGGPKNEQFF. This sequence joins TRBV7-3 and TRBJ2-1, with 10 bases identical to TRBD2. Germline V gene lookup returns CDR1 SGHTA and CDR2 FQGTGA. The CDR3 covers 19 residues. V was pared by 5 bases and J by 7 bases, with 20 bases of the junction left unmatched.

This chain uses TRBV5-1 with TRBJ2-7; the match to TRBD1 covers 10 bases. The germline V gene has CDR1 SGHRS and CDR2 YFSETQ. The V gene end was trimmed by 4 bases and the J gene end by 2 bases; junction bases not matched to a gene: 3. The CDR3 contains 14 residues. The CDR3 is CASSPDRGPYEQYF. For the CDR3, the DNA is TGCGCCAGCAGCCCAGACAGGGGGCCCTACGAGCAGTACTTC.

This clone has only one observation. J is TRBJ2-3 and V is TRBV6-1, with D maybe TRBD2 (5 bases). Between the trimmed V and J ends, which lost 2 bases and 5 bases, there was a span of 23 bases. The CDR3 consists of 18 residues. Germline V CDR1 and CDR2: MNHNS, SASEGT. The CDR3 DNA reads TGTGCCAGCAGTGAATCCCGATATATTTTGGGTGGGAGAGATACGCAGTATTTT. Protein sequence: CASSESRYILGGRDTQYF.

The chain joins TRBV21-1 to TRBJ2-7; TRBD2 reflects the table's D call only, with no check against the DNA. TRBV21-1 is shown as a pseudogene. This CDR3 comprises 22 residues. The CDR3 coding sequence is TGTGCCAGCAGCAAAGTGCTTACTTTCTACGGCCGGGAGTTCGTAATCAGCTACGAGCAGTACTTC. Its translation is CASSKVLTFYGREFVISYEQYF.

The rearrangement joins TRBV7-2 to TRBJ2-4; D remains unclear. V lost 2 bases, J lost 6 bases, and 5 bases lay in between. Per the germline V gene, CDR1 is SGHTA and CDR2 is FQGNSA. The CDR3 length is 12 residues. Here the CDR3 reads CASSLLPNIQYF. CDR3 bases: TGTGCCAGCAGCTTACTTCCAAACATTCAGTACTTC.

The J gene is TRBJ1-4, the V gene TRBV10-1, with a possible D match to TRBD1 (6 bases). This CDR3 contains 14 residues. The ends were cut back, 2 bases at V and 8 bases at J, with 12 bases in the middle. Germline V gene lookup returns CDR1 WNHNN and CDR2 SYGVQD (reference sequence). The CDR3 nucleotides are TGCGCCAGCAGTGAGGGGGGGGCTGGAGAAAAACTGTTTTTT. It encodes CASSEGGAGEKLFF.